This TCR beta chain was identified during a study of T cell repertoires in cytomegalovirus infection. MiXCR, applied by TCRdb to the reads, yields one record per CDR3 protein. The sample carries approximately 180,000 distinct CDR3 sequences, about 20% recorded once. This clonotype came up a few times. CDR1 and CDR2 (germline): LNHDA, SQIVND (reference sequence). Trimming removed 5 bases at V and 7 bases at J, with 21 bases between. The CDR3 loop spans 16 amino acids. The clonotype was recovered from a human donor in good health (CMV status not recorded). Some clones in this sample may be carry-over from other donors' samples. Sequenced: PBMCs. V is TRBV19 and J is TRBJ1-5; no clear D gene. CDR3 region: CASSLYSGVTRQPQHF. DNA for the CDR3: TGTGCCAGTAGTCTTTACAGCGGGGTGACAAGGCAGCCCCAGCATTTT.